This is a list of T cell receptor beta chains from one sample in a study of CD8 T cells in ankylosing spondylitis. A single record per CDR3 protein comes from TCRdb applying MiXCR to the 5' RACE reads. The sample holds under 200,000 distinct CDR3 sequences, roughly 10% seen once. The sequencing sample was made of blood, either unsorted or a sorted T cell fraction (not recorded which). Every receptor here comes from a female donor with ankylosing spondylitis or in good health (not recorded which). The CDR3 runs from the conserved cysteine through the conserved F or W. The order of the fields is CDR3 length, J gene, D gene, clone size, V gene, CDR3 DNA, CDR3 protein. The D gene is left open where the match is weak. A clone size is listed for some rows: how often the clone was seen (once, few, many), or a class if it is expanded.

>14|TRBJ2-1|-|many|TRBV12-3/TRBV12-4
TGTGCCAGCAGTTTAATCCAAGAGAGGAATGAGCAGTTCTTC
CASSLIQERNEQFF
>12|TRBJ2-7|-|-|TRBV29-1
TGCAGCGCCACCGGGAGCCTCGGCGAGCAGTACTTC
CSATGSLGEQYF
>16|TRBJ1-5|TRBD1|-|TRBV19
TGTGCCAGTTCCCCCCTTCCGGGACAGGGCAATCAGCCCCAGCATTTT
CASSPLPGQGNQPQHF
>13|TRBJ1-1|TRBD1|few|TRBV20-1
TGCAGTGCTACAACAGGGACAGGATTTAGAGCTTTCTTT
CSATTGTGFRAFF
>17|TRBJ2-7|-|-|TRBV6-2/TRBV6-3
TGTGCCAGCAACCTCGATCCTCGGGACCAAAGCTCCTACGAGCAGTACTTC
CASNLDPRDQSSYEQYF
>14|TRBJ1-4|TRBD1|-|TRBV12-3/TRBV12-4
TGTGCCAGCAGAGGGCAGGGGGGTCGGGAAAAACTGTTTTTT
CASRGQGGREKLFF
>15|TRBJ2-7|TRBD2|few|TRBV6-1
TGTGCCAGCAGTGAAGGCGGGCTAGCGGACTACGAGCAGTACTTC
CASSEGGLADYEQYF
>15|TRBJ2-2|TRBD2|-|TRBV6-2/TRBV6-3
TGTGCCAGCACCTCCTTGGGACTAGCGAGTGGGGAGCTGTTTTTT
CASTSLGLASGELFF
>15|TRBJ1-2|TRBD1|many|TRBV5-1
TGCGCCAGCAGCTCCCCCAGGACAGGGGGTTTCGGCTACACCTTC
CASSSPRTGGFGYTF
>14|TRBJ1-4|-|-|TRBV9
TGTGCCAGCAGCGTATCGGGCGGGAATGAAAAACTGTTTTTT
CASSVSGGNEKLFF
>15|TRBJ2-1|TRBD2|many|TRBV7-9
TGTGCCAGCAGCTTAACTAGCGGGAATAACAATGAGCAGTTCTTC
CASSLTSGNNNEQFF
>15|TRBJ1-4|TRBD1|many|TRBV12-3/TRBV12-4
TGTGCCAGCAGTCCGGACAGGGCGGCTAATGAAAAACTGTTTTTT
CASSPDRAANEKLFF
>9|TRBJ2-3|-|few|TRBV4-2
TGTGCCAGCACAGATACGCAGTATTTT
CASTDTQYF
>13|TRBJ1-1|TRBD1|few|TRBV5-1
TGCGCCAGCAGCTTGTGGGGGGACAGTGAAGCTTTCTTT
CASSLWGDSEAFF
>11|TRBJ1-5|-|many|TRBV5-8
TGTGCCAGCAGCTTATTACAGCCCCAGCATTTT
CASSLLQPQHF
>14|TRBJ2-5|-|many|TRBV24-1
TGTGCCACCAGTGATGCTGGGGGCCGAGAGACCCAGTACTTC
CATSDAGGRETQYF
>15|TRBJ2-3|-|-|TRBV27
TGTGCCAGCAGCTGGGCAGTTAGTAGCACAGATACGCAGTATTTT
CASSWAVSSTDTQYF
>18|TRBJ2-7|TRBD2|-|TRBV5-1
TGCGCCAGCAGCTTAATCAACCGTGGAGGACTAGCGGGAGGCGAGCAGTACTTC
CASSLINRGGLAGGEQYF
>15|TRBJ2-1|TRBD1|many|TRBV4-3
TGCGCCAGCAGCCAAGGGGTAGGGACAGGCAATGAGCAGTTCTTC
CASSQGVGTGNEQFF
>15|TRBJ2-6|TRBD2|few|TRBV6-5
TGTGCCAGCAGTTACGGGGGGGCTGGGGCCAACGTCCTGACTTTC
CASSYGGAGANVLTF
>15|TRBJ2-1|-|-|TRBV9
TGTGCCAGCAGCGTAGGGGGCGAAACATACAATGAGCAGTTCTTC
CASSVGGETYNEQFF
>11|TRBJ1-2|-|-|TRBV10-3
TGTGACATCAGAAATTGGACTGACTACACCTTC
CDIRNWTDYTF
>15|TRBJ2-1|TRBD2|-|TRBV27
TGTGCCAGCAGTTTGGCGACTAGCGGTTACAATGAGCAGTTCTTC
CASSLATSGYNEQFF
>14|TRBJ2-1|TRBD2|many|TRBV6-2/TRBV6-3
TGTGCCAGCGAGGGAACTAGCGGGAGGGATGAGCAGTTCTTC
CASEGTSGRDEQFF
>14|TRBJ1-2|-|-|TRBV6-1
TGTGCCAGCAGCCCTCAGGACAGCCTCGATGGCTACACCTTC
CASSPQDSLDGYTF
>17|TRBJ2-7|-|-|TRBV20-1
TGCAGTGCTAGAGACCCCATAAATCCACACAGCTCCTACGAGCAGTACTTC
CSARDPINPHSSYEQYF
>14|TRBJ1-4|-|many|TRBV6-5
TGTGCCAGCAGTTACTTGGGCCGGAGTGAAAAACTGTTTTTT
CASSYLGRSEKLFF
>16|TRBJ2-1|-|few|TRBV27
TGTGCCAGCAGTTTATGGGGCCCAAGCTCCTACAATGAGCAGTTCTTC
CASSLWGPSSYNEQFF
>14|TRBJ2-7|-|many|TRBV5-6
TGTGCCAGCAGCTTGCGGGACATATCCTACGAGCAGTACTTC
CASSLRDISYEQYF
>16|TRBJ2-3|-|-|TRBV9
TGTGCCAGCAGCCCCGAGCGGAGGCCTCTCACAGATACGCAGTATTTT
CASSPERRPLTDTQYF
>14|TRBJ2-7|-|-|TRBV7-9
TGTGCCAGCAGCTTAGGGACTACCGACTACGAGCAGTACTTC
CASSLGTTDYEQYF
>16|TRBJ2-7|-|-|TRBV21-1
TGTGCCAGCAGCCCCGCACAGGGAACGGAACGACCCGAGCAGTACTTC
CASSPAQGTERPEQYF